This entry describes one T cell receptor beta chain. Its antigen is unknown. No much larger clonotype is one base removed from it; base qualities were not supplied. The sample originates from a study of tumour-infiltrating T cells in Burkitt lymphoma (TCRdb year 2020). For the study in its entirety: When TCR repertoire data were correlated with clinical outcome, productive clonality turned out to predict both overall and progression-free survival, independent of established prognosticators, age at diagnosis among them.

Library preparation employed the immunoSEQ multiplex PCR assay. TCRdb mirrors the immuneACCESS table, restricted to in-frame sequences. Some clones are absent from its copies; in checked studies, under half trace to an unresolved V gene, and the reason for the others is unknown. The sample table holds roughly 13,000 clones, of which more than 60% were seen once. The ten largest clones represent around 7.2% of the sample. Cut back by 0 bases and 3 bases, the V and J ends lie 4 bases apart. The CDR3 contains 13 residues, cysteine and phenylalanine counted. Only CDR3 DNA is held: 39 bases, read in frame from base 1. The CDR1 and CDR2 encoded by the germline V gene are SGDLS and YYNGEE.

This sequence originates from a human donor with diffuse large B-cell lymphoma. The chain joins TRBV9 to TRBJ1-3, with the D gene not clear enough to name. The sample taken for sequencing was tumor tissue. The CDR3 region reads CASSVGDGNTIYF. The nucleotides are TGTGCCAGCAGCGTAGGGGATGGAAACACCATATATTTT.